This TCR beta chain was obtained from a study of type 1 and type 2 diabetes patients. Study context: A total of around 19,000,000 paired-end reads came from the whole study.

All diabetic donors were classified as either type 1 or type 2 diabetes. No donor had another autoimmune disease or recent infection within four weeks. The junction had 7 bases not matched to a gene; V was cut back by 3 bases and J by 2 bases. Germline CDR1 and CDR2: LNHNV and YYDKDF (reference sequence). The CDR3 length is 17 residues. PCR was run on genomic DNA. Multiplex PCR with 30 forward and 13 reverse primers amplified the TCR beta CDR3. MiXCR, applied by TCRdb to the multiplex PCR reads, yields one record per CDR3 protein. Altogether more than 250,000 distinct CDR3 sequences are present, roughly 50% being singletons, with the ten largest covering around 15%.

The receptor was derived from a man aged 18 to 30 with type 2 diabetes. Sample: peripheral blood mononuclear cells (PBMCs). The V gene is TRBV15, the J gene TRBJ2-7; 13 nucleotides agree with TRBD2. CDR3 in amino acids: CATSRRLAGGLAYEQYF. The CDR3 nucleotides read TGTGCCACCAGCAGGCGACTAGCGGGGGGCCTAGCCTACGAGCAGTACTTC.